This TCR beta chain is from a study of T-cell memory formation after mild COVID-19. Across the whole study: The TCR clusters were mostly specific to one donor.

From germline, CDR1 is SGHNT and CDR2 YYREEE (reference sequence). CDR3 size: 15 residues. V was clipped by 4 bases and J by 8 bases, with 19 bases between them. MiXCR, run by TCRdb on the 5' RACE reads, gives a single entry per CDR3 protein. Of 400,000 or so distinct CDR3 sequences in the sample, about 20% were seen once. This clonotype occurred a few times. The V gene is TRBV5-4, the J gene TRBJ2-1; TRBD1 might be the D (6 bases). The sequence came from an adult woman who had mild COVID-19 (a few samples of this study predate the infection). Cell type and time point are not known. Sequenced input: PBMCs or a T cell subset sorted from them (not recorded which). CDR3 DNA sequence: TGTGCCAGCAGCGACGGAGAGAGGGGGACGGATGAGCAGTTCTTC. Translation: CASSDGERGTDEQFF.